The 11 T cell receptor beta chains reported below all come from one sample, sequenced in a study of blood T cell repertoires in COVID-19. Assay used: immunoSEQ multiplex PCR; TCRdb lists only in-frame clones, some missing. This repertoire shows over 150,000 clones, roughly 80% found once; its top ten account for 25% to 35%. The sample taken for sequencing was peripheral blood. The receptors were sampled from a woman aged 55 to 70 with acute or convalescent COVID-19.

This chain joins TRBV30 and TRBJ1-5; no definite D call. CDR1 GTSNPN and CDR2 SVGIG come from the germline V gene (reference sequence). V was pared by 5 bases and J by 2 bases, with 16 bases between. The CDR3 is 15 amino acids. CDR3 sequence: CAWADLGGGNQPQHF. As DNA, the CDR3 is TGTGCCTGGGCCGACCTTGGAGGTGGCAATCAGCCCCAGCATTTT.

Only a few counts were recorded for this clone. The J gene is TRBJ1-3, the V gene TRBV7-2; a possible D gene is TRBD1 (5 bases). CDR3 length: 14 amino acids. From germline, CDR1 is SGHTA and CDR2 FQGNSA. Between the trimmed V and J ends, which lost 0 bases and 6 bases, there was a span of 9 bases. The CDR3 region has the DNA TGTGCCAGCAGCTTAGCAGGGGCGCTAAACACCATATATTTT. It translates to CASSLAGALNTIYF.

This clone has just one count. Here the CDR3 DNA reads TGTGCCAGCAGCCCACAGGGGGTCAATTCACCCCTCCACTTT. Translating it yields CASSPQGVNSPLHF. V and J are TRBV3-1 (or the pseudogene TRBV3-2) and TRBJ1-6; TRBD1 aligns across 8 bases. J was trimmed by 7 bases and V by 4 bases; bases with no gene match: 3. The CDR3 loop spans 14 amino acids. CDR1 and CDR2 (germline): LGHDT, YNNKEL (reference sequence).

The V call is TRBV9, the J call TRBJ1-3; D not certain. Germline V gene lookup returns CDR1 SGDLS and CDR2 YYNGEE. Trimming removed 0 bases at V and 0 bases at J, with 7 bases between. CDR3 length equals 15 residues. The CDR3 DNA reads TGTGCCAGCAGCGTAGATATCTTCTCTGGAAACACCATATATTTT. It translates to CASSVDIFSGNTIYF. The full variable domain, in which reference TRBV9 and TRBJ1-3 provide the parts outside the CDR3, is DSGVTQTPKHLITATGQRVTLRCSPRSGDLSVYWYQQSLDQGLQFLIQYYNGEERAKGNILERFSAQQFPDLHSELNLSSLELGDSALYFCASSVDIFSGNTIYFGEGSWLTVV.

This chain links TRBV15 with TRBJ2-3; TRBD1 matches at 10 bases. Per the germline V gene, CDR1 is LNHNV and CDR2 is YYDKDF (reference sequence). V dropped 4 bases and J dropped 7; count of bases not matched to a gene: 5. CDR3 length: 14 amino acids. The CDR3 bases are TGTGCCACCAGCACCGGGGACAGGGGAAATACGCAGTATTTT. As protein: CATSTGDRGNTQYF.

The sample holds a few counts of this clone. The rearrangement joins TRBV7-9 to TRBJ1-3; 9 bases line up with TRBD1. After removal of 5 bases from V and 8 bases from J, the junction contained 13 bases not matched to a gene. There are 16 residues in the CDR3. Germline V CDR1 and CDR2: SEHNR, FQNEAQ (reference sequence). The CDR3 loop reads CASSPLGTGNADTIYF. The CDR3 DNA sequence: TGTGCCAGCAGCCCCCTCGGGACAGGGAATGCAGACACCATATATTTT.

This clone turned up a few times. The rearrangement joins TRBV10-3 to TRBJ1-2; D is possibly TRBD1 (5 bases). V was shortened by 0 bases and J by 6 bases, with 14 bases between the two germline ends. The CDR3 loop spans 15 amino acids. Germline CDR1 is ENHRY and CDR2 is SYGVKD. Here the CDR3 reads CAISESQGWFDGYTF. For the CDR3, the DNA is TGTGCCATCAGTGAGTCTCAGGGTTGGTTCGATGGCTACACCTTC.

The CDR3 sequence is CASSRQSNQPQHF. The CDR3 nucleotides read TGTGCCAGCAGCCGCCAGTCCAATCAGCCCCAGCATTTT. The V and J genes are TRBV3-1 (or the pseudogene TRBV3-2) and TRBJ1-5; no definite D call. The CDR3 has 13 residues. V lost 4 bases, J lost 3 bases, and 7 bases lay in between. CDR1 LGHDT and CDR2 YNNKEL come from the germline V gene (reference sequence).

Only a few counts were recorded for this clone. This rearrangement joins TRBV20-1 to TRBJ1-6; D not certain. CDR1 is DFQATT and CDR2 is SNEGSKA in the germline V gene (reference sequence). Trimming stripped 3 bases from V and 0 bases from J, with 9 bases between. The CDR3 totals 15 residues. CDR3 sequence: CSASVLSSYNSPLHF. The CDR3 region has the DNA TGCAGTGCTAGTGTCCTAAGCTCCTATAATTCACCCCTCCACTTT.

In this sample, this clone turned up a few times. The V and J genes are TRBV6-6 and TRBJ1-3, with 9 bases fitting TRBD1. In germline, CDR1 is MNHNY, CDR2 SVGAGI (reference sequence). V shed 1 base, J shed 4 bases, and the junction held 5 bases outside the gene matches. The CDR3 has 16 amino acids. CDR3 protein: CASSYLGQGPGNTIYF. The CDR3 region has the DNA TGTGCCAGCAGTTACTTGGGACAGGGCCCCGGAAACACCATATATTTT.

The table lists this clone with many counts. V gene TRBV24-1 combines with J gene TRBJ2-3, with a weak D call TRBD2 (6 bases). This CDR3 region has 14 residues. Germline V CDR1 and CDR2: KGHDR, SFDVKD. V lost 5 bases, J lost 5 bases, and 13 bases lay in between. DNA for the CDR3: TGTGCCACCAGTGTCGGGGGTAGGGAAGATACGCAGTATTTT. It yields the protein CATSVGGREDTQYF.